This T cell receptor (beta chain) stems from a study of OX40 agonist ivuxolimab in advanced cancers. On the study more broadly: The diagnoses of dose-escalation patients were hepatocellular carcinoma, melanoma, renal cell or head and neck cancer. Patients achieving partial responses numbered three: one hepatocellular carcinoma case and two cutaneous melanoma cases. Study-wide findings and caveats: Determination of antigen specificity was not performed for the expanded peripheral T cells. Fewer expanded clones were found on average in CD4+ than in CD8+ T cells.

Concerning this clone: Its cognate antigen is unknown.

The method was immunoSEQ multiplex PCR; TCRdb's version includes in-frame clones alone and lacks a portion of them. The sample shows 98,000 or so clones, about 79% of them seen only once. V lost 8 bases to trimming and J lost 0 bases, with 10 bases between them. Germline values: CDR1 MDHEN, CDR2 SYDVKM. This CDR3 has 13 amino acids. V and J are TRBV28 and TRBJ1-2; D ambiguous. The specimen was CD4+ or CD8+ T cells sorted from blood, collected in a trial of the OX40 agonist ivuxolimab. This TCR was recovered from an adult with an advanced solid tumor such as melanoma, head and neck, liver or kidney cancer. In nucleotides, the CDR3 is TGTGCCAGCGAAAGATTAACTAACTATGGCTACACCTTC. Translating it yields CASERLTNYGYTF.